The sequence of this TCR beta chain was determined in a study of T cell repertoires in cytomegalovirus infection. Whole-study context: Matching HLA type, along with CMV infection, was indicated by public TCR beta signatures.

CDR3 length: 15 residues. Losses at the gene ends were 5 bases for V and 5 bases for J; bases not matched to a gene: 5. Per the germline V gene, CDR1 is SGHTA and CDR2 is FQGNSA. Study-level results: The response measured ex vivo was dominated by TCR beta clonotypes (HLA-C-restricted and CMV-specific). Frequencies of public TCR beta families were cumulated, and this identified carriers of CMV plus the relevant HLA.

The sample holds many counts of this clonotype. Antigen specificity is unknown. TCRdb reanalysed the reads using MiXCR and keeps one entry per CDR3 protein. The sample consists of about 120,000 distinct CDR3 sequences, roughly 9.1% of them appearing once. The specimen was PBMCs, sequenced either directly or after in vitro stimulation (not recorded which). The clonotype comes from a human donor in good health (CMV status not recorded). Some clones in this sample may be carry-over from other donors' samples. The chain is built from TRBV7-2 and TRBJ1-4, with TRBD1 identical over 10 bases. DNA for the CDR3: TGTGCCAGCAGCCGGGACAGGGGCTGGAATGAAAAACTGTTTTTT. Protein: CASSRDRGWNEKLFF.